Shown below are 17 T cell receptor beta chains from a single sample sequenced in a study of cytomegalovirus exposure and HLA in healthy donors. A multiplex PCR was run with 60 Vbeta primers and 13 Jbeta primers. The table came from immunoSEQ multiplex PCR; TCRdb's copy has only in-frame clones and leaves some out. The profile shows 95,000 to 150,000 clones, about 71% of them singletons. Sequenced input: PBMCs. All receptors derive from a woman aged 45 to 65 in good health and CMV-seronegative.

The chain employs TRBV28 and TRBJ1-3; 10 bases are a match to TRBD1. The germline gives CDR1 MDHEN, CDR2 SYDVKM. Trimming at V came to 4 bases and at J to 1 base, leaving 10 bases not matched to a gene. The CDR3 loop spans 18 amino acids. The chain's CDR3 is CASSSSPGGQGSGNTIYF. The DNA of the CDR3 is TGTGCCAGCAGTTCCTCGCCCGGGGGACAGGGGTCTGGAAACACCATATATTTT.

This clone was detected once. The chain combines TRBV10-3 with TRBJ2-1; the D gene is possibly TRBD1 (5 bases). The germline V and J ends were trimmed by 4 bases and 8 bases, with 6 bases remaining between them. Germline assignment: CDR1 ENHRY and CDR2 SYGVKD. This CDR3 has 11 amino acids. The CDR3 DNA sequence: TGTGCCATCAGTGCCAGGGATGAGCAGTTCTTC. Translated, it gives CAISARDEQFF.

V usage is TRBV11-2 and J usage is TRBJ2-7; the match to TRBD2 covers 13 bases. Germline V gives CDR1 SGHAT, CDR2 FQNNGV. The CDR3 is made up of 14 amino acids. V lost 5 bases, J lost 5 bases, and 3 bases stayed unmatched. The CDR3 DNA reads TGTGCCAGCAGCAGTGGACTAGCGGGAGACGAGCAGTACTTC. Translated, it gives CASSSGLAGDEQYF.

The chain joins TRBV13 to TRBJ2-4, with 10 bases fitting TRBD1. V gave up 3 bases and J gave up 6 bases; unmatched junction bases: 2. There are 14 residues in the CDR3. Germline assignment: CDR1 PRHDT and CDR2 FYEKMQ (reference sequence). CDR3 DNA sequence: TGTGCCAGCAGCTTCTGGGACAGGGGAAACATTCAGTACTTC. It yields the protein CASSFWDRGNIQYF.

This clone was detected a few times. This chain joins TRBV13 and TRBJ1-1, with no clear D. Trimming took 5 bases from V and 3 from J, leaving 16 bases between them. The CDR3 has 15 residues. Per germline, CDR1 PRHDT and CDR2 FYEKMQ (reference sequence). The CDR3 DNA reads as TGTGCCAGCAGCCACCGGGGAGCGGGAGACACTGAAGCTTTCTTT. Translating it yields CASSHRGAGDTEAFF.

The genes are TRBV6-5 and TRBJ2-2; 7 nucleotides match TRBD1. This CDR3 has 15 amino acids. Unmatched junction bases numbered 4, after V lost 6 bases and J lost 0 bases. Germline V gene data show CDR1 as MNHEY and CDR2 as SVGAGI. The CDR3 loop reads CASRRGQTNTGELFF. The CDR3 DNA sequence: TGTGCCAGCAGACGGGGACAGACGAACACCGGGGAGCTGTTTTTT.

This clone turned up a few times. The rearrangement uses TRBV11-2 and TRBJ1-1; D might be TRBD1 (5 bases). Trimming removed 6 bases at V and 6 bases at J, with 17 bases between. CDR3 length: 14 amino acids. CDR1 is SGHAT and CDR2 is FQNNGV in the germline V gene. The CDR3 sequence is CASRGRGGLSEAFF. CDR3 sequence (DNA): TGTGCCAGCAGGGGGAGGGGAGGGCTGTCTGAAGCTTTCTTT.

This clone showed up just a few times. V and J are TRBV28 and TRBJ2-1; 9 bases line up with TRBD2. The germline gives CDR1 MDHEN, CDR2 SYDVKM. Trimming removed 4 bases from V and 2 bases from J; junction bases left unmatched: 15. This CDR3 is built from 19 residues. This CDR3 reads CASSSLAGLKGGAYNEQFF. The CDR3 DNA sequence: TGTGCCAGCAGTTCACTAGCGGGCCTCAAAGGGGGGGCCTACAATGAGCAGTTCTTC.

This clone was observed a few times. At the DNA level, this CDR3 is encoded by other sequences in the same sample as well. V and J are TRBV7-2 and TRBJ2-2; tentatively, D is TRBD2 (6 bases). V lost 0 bases to trimming and J lost 0 bases, with 8 bases between them. Germline CDR1 reads SGHTA; CDR2 reads FQGNSA. The CDR3 runs 16 residues. The CDR3 region has the DNA TGTGCCAGCAGCTTAGCGGGGGGTACGAACACCGGGGAGCTGTTTTTT. This encodes CASSLAGGTNTGELFF. Combining the CDR3 with reference TRBV7-2 and TRBJ2-2 gives the whole variable domain GAGVSQSPSNKVTEKGKDVELRCDPISGHTALYWYRQSLGQGLEFLIYFQGNSAPDKSGLPSDRFSAERTGGSVSTLTIQRTQQEDSAVYLCASSLAGGTNTGELFFGEGSRLTVL.

Details on this clone: One end of the junction is discordant with germline, which a read error may explain. The chain carries TRBV7-9 and TRBJ2-6; 7 bases agree with TRBD1. The CDR3 length is 19 residues. The germline CDR1 and CDR2 sequences are SEHNR and FQNEAQ (reference sequence). The CDR3 protein is CSSSLLSTGRTAGANVLTF. The DNA of the CDR3 is TGTTCCAGCAGCTTATTGTCGACAGGGAGAACTGCTGGGGCCAACGTCCTGACTTTC.

This chain uses TRBV5-6 with TRBJ1-1; D is perhaps TRBD1 (6 bases). Trimming pared 2 bases from V and 5 bases from J, leaving 10 bases between. The CDR3 covers 13 residues. From germline, CDR1 is SGHDT and CDR2 YYEEEE. For the CDR3, the DNA is TGTGCCAGCAGCTTCACAGGGTTTACTGAAGCTTTCTTT. Its protein product is CASSFTGFTEAFF.

V usage is TRBV5-6 and J usage is TRBJ2-7, with TRBD2 matching 8 bases. The CDR3 contains 13 residues. With 7 bases clipped from V and 6 bases from J, the junction kept 9 bases outside the gene matches. From germline, CDR1 is SGHDT and CDR2 YYEEEE. The CDR3 DNA reads as TGTGCCAGCCACTTTAGCGGGAACAGCGAGCAGTACTTC. This encodes CASHFSGNSEQYF.

This chain connects TRBV4-2 to TRBJ1-5; possibly TRBD1 for D (6 bases). This CDR3 spans 14 amino acids. Germline V gives CDR1 LGHNA, CDR2 YNFKEQ. Between the trimmed V and J ends, which lost 4 bases and 1 base, there was a span of 8 bases. The CDR3 protein is CASSPGGSNQPQHF. CDR3 DNA: TGTGCCAGCAGCCCTGGGGGCAGCAATCAGCCCCAGCATTTT.

The chain uses TRBV14 and TRBJ2-7, with D tentatively TRBD2 (6 bases). This CDR3 has 14 residues. Trimming cost V 2 bases and J 2 bases, with 10 bases left between them. Germline CDR1 and CDR2: SGHDN and FVKESK. The CDR3 nucleotides read TGTGCCAGCAGCCAACTAGCGAGTACCTACGAGCAGTACTTC. It specifies CASSQLASTYEQYF.

This clone was found once. The rearrangement links TRBV30 to TRBJ1-6; D unresolved. CDR1 GTSNPN and CDR2 SVGIG come from the germline V gene (reference sequence). This CDR3 comprises 16 residues. The germline V and J ends were trimmed by 3 bases and 1 base, with 13 bases remaining between them. CDR3 in amino acids: CAWRVVGPSYNSPLHF. CDR3 DNA: TGTGCCTGGAGGGTGGTGGGCCCGTCCTATAATTCACCCCTCCACTTT. Looking up the rest from reference TRBV30 and TRBJ1-6 gives the full variable domain: SQTIHQWPATLVQPVGSPLSLECTVEGTSNPNLYWYRQAAGRGLQLLFYSVGIGQISSEVPQNLSASRPQDRQFILSSKKLLLSDSGFYLCAWRVVGPSYNSPLHFGNGTRLTVT.

The V and J genes are TRBV6-1 and TRBJ1-5, with 8 bases matching TRBD1. The germline CDR1 and CDR2 sequences are MNHNS and SASEGT. The V segment lost 7 bases and the J segment 0 bases; nucleotides outside the gene matches: 5. The CDR3 is 15 residues long. As DNA, the CDR3 is TGTGCCAGCAAGGACAGGGAGTATAGCAATCAGCCCCAGCATTTT. As protein: CASKDREYSNQPQHF.

The CDR3 DNA reads TGTGCCTGGAGTGTAAGGTACGGGGGACAGGGGATTTACGAGCAGTACTTC. Its translation is CAWSVRYGGQGIYEQYF. The chain employs TRBV30 and TRBJ2-7, with 10 bases that match TRBD1. Germline-derived CDR1 and CDR2 are GTSNPN and SVGIG (reference sequence). The CDR3 is made up of 17 amino acids. Unmatched junction bases numbered 12, after V lost 0 bases and J lost 4 bases.